One and the same sample provided the 9 T cell receptor beta chains below, sequenced in a study of blood T cell repertoires in COVID-19. Using immunoSEQ multiplex PCR, the repertoire was profiled, and TCRdb retains in-frame clones only, with some absent. The sample carries a few hundred thousand clones, about 90% recorded once. What was sequenced was PBMCs or T cells enriched from blood (not recorded which). Source of these receptors: a human donor in a cohort exposed to, infected with or recovered from COVID-19 (not recorded which). The donor label of this sample is uncertain.

V and J are TRBV27 and TRBJ2-2, with TRBD1 matching 9 bases. Germline V CDR1 and CDR2: MNHEY, SMNVEV (reference sequence). Losses at the gene ends were 3 bases for V and 6 bases for J; bases not matched to a gene: 11. The CDR3 consists of 17 residues. The CDR3 region has the DNA TGTGCCAGCAGTTTGGAACCAGGGACAGGGCGCGCCGGGGAGCTGTTTTTT. Its protein is CASSLEPGTGRAGELFF.

This sequence joins TRBV5-1 and TRBJ2-1, with TRBD1 matching over 7 bases. CDR3 length equals 16 residues. CDR1 and CDR2 from the germline V gene are SGHRS and YFSETQ. Trimming took 0 bases from V and 1 from J; bases not matched to a gene: 4. The CDR3 protein is CASSLGDSPSYNEQFF. DNA of the CDR3: TGCGCCAGCAGCTTGGGGGACAGTCCATCCTACAATGAGCAGTTCTTC.

This rearrangement joins TRBV9 to TRBJ2-2, with TRBD2 identical over 14 bases. The CDR3 contains 17 residues. The V and J ends lost 4 bases and 5 bases, in that order; junction bases with no gene match: 7. The germline V gene has CDR1 SGDLS and CDR2 YYNGEE. The CDR3 spells CASSWRLAGGLTGELFF. The CDR3 nucleotides are TGTGCCAGCAGCTGGCGACTAGCGGGGGGGCTTACCGGGGAGCTGTTTTTT.

This CDR3 is CASSPRRGTGPTGELFF. CDR3 DNA sequence: TGTGCCAGCAGCCCGCGGCGGGGGACAGGGCCGACCGGGGAGCTGTTTTTT. The chain has TRBV7-9 and TRBJ2-2, with TRBD1 matching 9 bases. CDR1 and CDR2 (germline): SEHNR, FQNEAQ (reference sequence). The CDR3 totals 17 residues. V shed 5 bases, J shed 5 bases, and the junction held 12 bases outside the gene matches.

The rearrangement uses TRBV6-2 or TRBV6-3 and TRBJ1-1; D may be TRBD1 (5 bases). Germline lookup yields CDR1 MNHEY and CDR2 SVGEGT. V dropped 4 bases and J dropped 6 bases, with 9 bases sitting between them. The CDR3 extends over 12 amino acids. DNA for the CDR3: TGTGCCAGCAGTTTTCAGGGCTCTGAAGCTTTCTTT. Its translation is CASSFQGSEAFF.

V is TRBV12-3 or TRBV12-4 and J is TRBJ1-2; 7 bases match TRBD1. This CDR3 is built from 13 residues. V shed 9 bases and J 6 bases; nucleotides not matched to a gene: 10. DNA for the CDR3: TGTGCCAGTGGGGACAGTACCCGGGATGGCTACACCTTC. It translates to CASGDSTRDGYTF.

The chain combines TRBV19 with TRBJ1-6; D unresolved. Trimming shortened V by 8 bases and J by 7 bases, and 12 bases separated the two germline ends. The CDR3 sequence is 13 residues long. Germline V gene data show CDR1 as LNHDA and CDR2 as SQIVND (reference sequence). In DNA form, the CDR3 reads TGTGCCAGTTCTGCAGAAACAAATTCACCCCTCCACTTT. Translating gives CASSAETNSPLHF.

The chain has TRBV27 and TRBJ2-3; 9 bases are a match to TRBD2. This CDR3 region has 16 residues. The V and J ends lost 0 bases and 6 bases, in that order; junction bases with no gene match: 7. Germline V lookup: CDR1 MNHEY, CDR2 SMNVEV (reference sequence). The CDR3 region has the DNA TGTGCCAGCAGTTTATCGGGGGCGGGGGGGCCCGATACGCAGTATTTT. Translated: CASSLSGAGGPDTQYF.

This sequence joins TRBV19 and TRBJ2-7; 14 bases map to TRBD2. The ends lost 4 bases at V and 6 bases at J; junction bases unmatched: 5. The germline V gene has CDR1 LNHDA and CDR2 SQIVND (reference sequence). The CDR3 sequence is 15 residues long. The CDR3 DNA follows: TGTGCCAGTAGTAAGAGGACTAGCGGGGGGTCCGAGCAGTACTTC. Protein: CASSKRTSGGSEQYF.